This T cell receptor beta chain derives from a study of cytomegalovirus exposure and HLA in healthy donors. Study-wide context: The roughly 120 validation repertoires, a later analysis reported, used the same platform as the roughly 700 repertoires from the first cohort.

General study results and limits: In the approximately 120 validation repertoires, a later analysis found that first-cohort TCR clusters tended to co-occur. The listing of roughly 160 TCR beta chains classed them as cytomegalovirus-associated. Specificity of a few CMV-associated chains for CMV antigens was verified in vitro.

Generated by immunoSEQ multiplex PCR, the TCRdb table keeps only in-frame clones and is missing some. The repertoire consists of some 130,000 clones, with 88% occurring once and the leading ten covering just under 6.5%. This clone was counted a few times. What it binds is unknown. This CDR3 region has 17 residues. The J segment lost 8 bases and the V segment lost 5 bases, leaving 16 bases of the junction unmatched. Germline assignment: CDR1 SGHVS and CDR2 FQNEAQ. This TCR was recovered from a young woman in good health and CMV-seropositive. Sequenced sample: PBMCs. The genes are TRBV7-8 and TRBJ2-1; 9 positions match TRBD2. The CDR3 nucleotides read TGTGCCAGCAGCCCCCCTCGGGGGGCGGGGGGGCTCGATGAGCAGTTCTTC. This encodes CASSPPRGAGGLDEQFF.